A selection of T cell receptor beta chains follows, all from one sample in a study of blood T cell repertoires in COVID-19. The data were produced by immunoSEQ multiplex PCR, yet TCRdb's version contains in-frame clones alone and is incomplete. Among a few hundred thousand clones listed, about 90% were seen once. Material: PBMCs or T cells enriched from blood (not recorded which). Every receptor here comes from a woman aged 25 to 39 who had recovered from COVID-19. The CDR3 runs from the conserved cysteine through the conserved F or W. Clone size is not always given. Where it is, it says once, few, many or a class for expanded clones.

V	size	J	CDR3
TRBV18	.	TRBJ1-1	CASSPVSMNTEAFF
TRBV27	.	TRBJ2-7	CASSSGSGRARNEQYF
TRBV6-5	.	TRBJ1-1	CASSYSRGPEAFF
TRBV6-6	.	TRBJ2-7	CASSPGTSGPYEQYF
TRBV25-1	.	TRBJ2-7	CASSVAGGDEQYF
TRBV7-8	.	TRBJ2-7	CASSVVGTTYEQYF
TRBV14	once	TRBJ2-5	CASSPDRGGQETQYF
TRBV11-3	.	TRBJ2-1	CASSSASGHNEQFF
TRBV6-2/TRBV6-3	.	TRBJ2-7	CASSYDVARSSYEQYF
TRBV28	few	TRBJ1-3	CASGPIGANTIYF
TRBV12-3/TRBV12-4	few	TRBJ2-2	CASRRGNTGELFF
TRBV20-1	.	TRBJ1-4	CSASFTGSVANEKLFF